The 28 T cell receptor beta chains below were found in one sample sequenced in a study of T-cell reconstitution after alpha-beta-depleted transplantation in children. Construction of the TCRbeta library involved unique molecular identifiers. TCRdb recomputed calls from the PCR reads with MiXCR, one row per CDR3 protein. The data hold about 58,000 distinct CDR3 sequences, with 44% observed a single time. The sample was PBMCs, mostly from graft donor cells, taken 360 days after TCRalphabeta/CD19-depleted stem cell transplant. Every receptor here comes from a male patient between 5 and 17 years old who had a stem cell transplant for acute lymphoblastic leukemia, so the T cells may come from the graft donor.

The chain carries TRBV12-3 or TRBV12-4 and TRBJ2-5; TRBD1 matches at 8 bases. J was trimmed by 5 bases and V by 6 bases; bases with no gene match: 11. The length of the CDR3 is 15 residues. The CDR3 bases are TGTGCCAGCAGACATCGGACAGGGATGTTGGAGACCCAGTACTTC. The encoded protein is CASRHRTGMLETQYF.

The rearrangement links TRBV28 to TRBJ1-1; D is unresolved. Germline assignment: CDR1 MDHEN and CDR2 SYDVKM. This CDR3 region has 12 residues. Trimming pared 3 bases from V and 10 bases from J, leaving 12 bases between. In DNA, the CDR3 is TGTGCCAGCAGTTTCGTAATCACCTCAGCTTTCTTT. It is translated as CASSFVITSAFF.

This clonotype was seen a few times. The rearrangement uses TRBV20-1 and TRBJ2-5; tentatively, D is TRBD1 (6 bases). V shed 3 bases and J shed 5 bases, with 7 bases lying between them. This CDR3 has 11 residues. Germline V gene data show CDR1 as DFQATT and CDR2 as SNEGSKA (reference sequence). The CDR3, as DNA: TGCAGTGCTAGGGGGGCGGAGACCCAGTACTTC. Residues: CSARGAETQYF.

The CDR3, as DNA: TGTGCCAGCAGTTTATCGGCTAATGAGCAGTTCTTC. Translation gives CASSLSANEQFF. The chain recombines TRBV12-3 or TRBV12-4 with TRBJ2-1; D gene unclear. Deletions cut 2 bases from V and 7 bases from J, with 6 bases between. The CDR3 has 12 residues.

The V gene is TRBV6-5, the J gene TRBJ2-5, with 11 bases fitting TRBD2. V trimming: 2 bases; J trimming: 4 bases; junction bases outside the gene matches: 6. Looked up from germline, CDR1 is MNHEY and CDR2 is SVGAGI. The CDR3 has 16 residues. The CDR3 nucleotides read TGTGCCAGCAGTTACGAACTAGCGGGAGATCGAGAGACCCAGTACTTC. Translated, it gives CASSYELAGDRETQYF.

The chain links TRBV27 to TRBJ2-2; unclear D gene. CDR3 length: 12 amino acids. V was pared by 0 bases and J by 7 bases, with 3 bases between. Germline V CDR1 and CDR2: MNHEY, SMNVEV (reference sequence). The CDR3 loop is CASSLSLGELFF. The CDR3 DNA reads TGTGCCAGCAGTTTATCGCTCGGGGAGCTGTTTTTT.

V usage is TRBV2 and J usage is TRBJ1-4; D gene uncertain. This CDR3 contains 11 residues. Germline-derived CDR1 and CDR2 are SNHLY and FYNNEI. V dropped 8 bases and J dropped 7 bases, with 8 bases sitting between them. The CDR3: CASWGGEKLFF. The CDR3, as DNA: TGTGCCAGCTGGGGAGGTGAAAAACTGTTTTTT.

This chain joins TRBV29-1 and TRBJ2-5; weak D call: TRBD2 (5 bases). The germline V and J ends were trimmed by 3 bases and 5 bases, with 7 bases remaining between them. CDR1 and CDR2 (germline): SQVTM, ANQGSEA. This CDR3 region has 11 residues. The CDR3 loop is CSVDSGETQYF. The CDR3 coding sequence is TGCAGCGTTGATTCGGGGGAGACCCAGTACTTC. Complete variable domain (other parts from reference TRBV29-1 and TRBJ2-5): SAVISQKPSRDICQRGTSLTIQCQVDSQVTMMFWYRQQPGQSLTLIATANQGSEATYESGFVIDKFPISRPNLTFSTLTVSNMSPEDSSIYLCSVDSGETQYFGPGTRLLVL.

This clonotype has only a few counts. The chain recombines TRBV12-3 or TRBV12-4 with TRBJ2-7; 8 nucleotides match TRBD2. J was trimmed by 6 bases and V by 5 bases; bases with no gene match: 18. This CDR3 is built from 17 residues. The CDR3 bases are TGTGCCAGCAGTCCCCTAGGTAGCGGGGAGGGTAATCTCGAGCAGTACTTC. This codes for CASSPLGSGEGNLEQYF.

The chain has TRBV29-1 and TRBJ2-2, with D unclear. Trimming removed 4 bases at V and 1 base at J, with 4 bases between. The CDR3 contains 12 residues. The germline V gene has CDR1 SQVTM and CDR2 ANQGSEA. Here the CDR3 DNA reads TGCAGCGTTGGACAGAACACCGGGGAGCTGTTTTTT. It encodes CSVGQNTGELFF.

The chain carries TRBV29-1 and TRBJ1-5, with a weak D call TRBD1 (6 bases). Per the germline V gene, CDR1 is SQVTM and CDR2 is ANQGSEA. The CDR3 is 14 residues long. The V gene lost 5 bases and the J gene lost 0 bases, with 11 bases spanning the gap. The CDR3 loop reads CSVRGGNSNQPQHF. The CDR3 DNA is TGCAGCGTTCGAGGGGGGAATAGCAATCAGCCCCAGCATTTT.

The chain employs TRBV7-9 and TRBJ2-7; the D gene is possibly TRBD1 (6 bases). This CDR3 is 13 amino acids long. Germline CDR1 and CDR2: SEHNR and FQNEAQ (reference sequence). V was cut by 3 bases and J by 4 bases, with 10 bases left in between. For the CDR3, the DNA is TGTGCCAGCAGCTTCGGACAGAATTACGAGCAGTACTTC. Encoded protein: CASSFGQNYEQYF.

The V gene is TRBV20-1, the J gene TRBJ1-1; D possibly corresponds to TRBD1 (5 bases). Trimming took 3 bases from V and 11 from J, leaving 19 bases between them. CDR1 and CDR2 from the germline V gene are DFQATT and SNEGSKA (reference sequence). This CDR3 region has 13 residues. CDR3 amino acids: CSARELGLGEAFF. In DNA, the CDR3 is TGCAGTGCTAGGGAGCTGGGGCTCGGGGAGGCTTTCTTT.

In its sample, this clonotype was seen a few times. CDR3 sequence (DNA): TGTGCCAGCAGTGATTACAATGAGCAGTTCTTC. Amino acids: CASSDYNEQFF. The chain links TRBV12-3 or TRBV12-4 to TRBJ2-1; no clear D gene. Trimming left V 5 bases short and J 4 bases short, with 3 bases between. The CDR3 runs 11 residues.

This clonotype was detected a few times. The chain is built from TRBV6-9 and TRBJ1-2, with D unclear. Looked up from germline, CDR1 is MNHGY and CDR2 is SVAAGI. The CDR3 runs 16 residues. Trimming left V 0 bases short and J 3 bases short, with 14 bases between. CDR3 nucleotide sequence: TGTGCCAGCAGTTATTCGATTGGGTCGGTAGACTATGGCTACACCTTC. Its protein product is CASSYSIGSVDYGYTF.

The chain recombines TRBV4-1 with TRBJ2-3; a possible D gene is TRBD2 (5 bases). CDR3 length: 13 amino acids. The V gene lost 7 bases and the J gene lost 0 bases, with 8 bases spanning the gap. Germline CDR1 MGHRA, CDR2 YSYEKL. CDR3 DNA sequence: TGCGCCAGCAAGAGGGTGAGCACAGATACGCAGTATTTT. Protein product: CASKRVSTDTQYF.

This clonotype was picked up a small number of times. CDR3 sequence (DNA): TGTGCCAGCAGCCACCAGGGGGTCCAGCAGTTCTTC. This encodes CASSHQGVQQFF. The chain employs TRBV3-1 and TRBJ2-1; 7 positions agree with TRBD1. V was clipped by 3 bases and J by 11 bases; unmatched bases: 4. The germline V gene has CDR1 LGHDT and CDR2 YNNKEL (reference sequence). The CDR3 runs to 12 residues.

The chain has TRBV7-9 and TRBJ2-1; 7 nucleotides match TRBD1. With 7 bases clipped from V and 2 bases from J, the junction kept 8 bases outside the gene matches. Germline V gene sequence: CDR1 SEHNR, CDR2 FQNEAQ (reference sequence). This CDR3 contains 15 residues. The CDR3, as DNA: TGTGCCAGCATCGACAGGGATACCGCCTACAATGAGCAGTTCTTC. Translating gives CASIDRDTAYNEQFF.

V usage is TRBV20-1 and J usage is TRBJ2-5; D gene uncertain. V was cut by 7 bases and J by 0 bases, with 12 bases left in between. CDR3 length: 13 residues. Germline CDR1 DFQATT, CDR2 SNEGSKA (reference sequence). This CDR3 reads CSVIPNNQETQYF. As DNA, the CDR3 is TGCAGTGTTATTCCAAATAACCAAGAGACCCAGTACTTC.

This clonotype was observed a few times. This chain uses TRBV20-1 with TRBJ2-1; maybe TRBD1 (6 bases). This CDR3 is built from 17 residues. From germline, CDR1 is DFQATT and CDR2 SNEGSKA (reference sequence). The germline V and J ends were trimmed by 6 bases and 15 bases, with 36 bases remaining between them. Here the CDR3 reads CSAPGTISEEEDPGGFF. CDR3 DNA: TGCAGTGCCCCCGGGACAATCAGCGAGGAGGAGGATCCAGGAGGGTTCTTC.

This clonotype was detected a few times. The chain uses TRBV18 and TRBJ2-2, with D perhaps being TRBD1 or TRBD2 (6 bases each). CDR3 length: 15 residues. Between the trimmed V and J ends, which lost 2 bases and 7 bases, there was a span of 14 bases. Germline V gene data show CDR1 as KGHSH and CDR2 as LQKENI. CDR3 DNA: TGTGCCAGCTCACCATTCACTAGCAGGGGCGGGGAGCTGTTTTTT. It yields the protein CASSPFTSRGGELFF.

This clonotype appeared a few times. The rearrangement uses TRBV3-1 and TRBJ2-1, with D tentatively TRBD1 or TRBD2 (5 bases each). CDR3 length: 15 amino acids. Per the germline V gene, CDR1 is LGHDT and CDR2 is YNNKEL (reference sequence). The V end lost 1 base, the J end lost 4 bases, and 11 bases lay between the germline ends. CDR3 in amino acids: CASSQVQGVYNEQFF. CDR3 nucleotide sequence: TGTGCCAGCAGCCAAGTTCAGGGAGTATACAATGAGCAGTTCTTC.

The chain combines TRBV29-1 with TRBJ2-2; 8 nucleotides match TRBD2. Germline V gives CDR1 SQVTM, CDR2 ANQGSEA. This CDR3 comprises 14 residues. The ends lost 5 bases at V and 1 base at J; junction bases unmatched: 3. CDR3 DNA: TGCAGCGTTCGGGGACTAGTGAACACCGGGGAGCTGTTTTTT. Amino acids: CSVRGLVNTGELFF.

The J gene is TRBJ2-7, the V gene TRBV28; D unresolved. The germline gives CDR1 MDHEN, CDR2 SYDVKM. Trimming stripped 8 bases from V and 0 bases from J, with 11 bases between. This CDR3 contains 13 residues. Written as DNA, the CDR3 is TGTGCCAGCTTGGGTACTACCTCCTACGAGCAGTACTTC. It encodes CASLGTTSYEQYF. Combining the CDR3 with reference TRBV28 and TRBJ2-7 gives the whole variable domain DVKVTQSSRYLVKRTGEKVFLECVQDMDHENMFWYRQDPGLGLRLIYFSYDVKMKEKGDIPEGYSVSREKKERFSLILESASTNQTSMYLCASLGTTSYEQYFGPGTRLTVT.

The chain employs TRBV20-1 and TRBJ1-2; D is unclear. V was trimmed by 2 bases and J by 9 bases, leaving 10 bases between them. The CDR3 consists of 11 residues. Germline values: CDR1 DFQATT, CDR2 SNEGSKA (reference sequence). This CDR3 is CSARSARSYTF. The CDR3 region has the DNA TGCAGTGCTAGATCGGCGAGGAGCTACACCTTC.

This clonotype occurred a few times. The chain recombines TRBV11-2 with TRBJ2-5, with a tentative D call TRBD1 (7 bases). The CDR3 has 15 amino acids. Between the trimmed V and J ends, which lost 2 bases and 4 bases, there was a span of 14 bases. Germline V CDR1 and CDR2: SGHAT, FQNNGV. The CDR3 loop is CASSLSGGGGETQYF. The CDR3 nucleotides are TGTGCCAGCAGCTTAAGCGGAGGGGGCGGAGAGACCCAGTACTTC.

This clonotype was observed a handful of times. The CDR3 coding sequence is TGTGCCAGCAGTGACAGCCCGGGCGGGGAGCTGTTTTTT. Its protein is CASSDSPGGELFF. The chain combines TRBV12-3 or TRBV12-4 with TRBJ2-2, with D perhaps TRBD1 (5 bases). The V and J ends lost 5 bases and 7 bases respectively, with 11 bases between them. The CDR3 runs 13 residues.

The V gene is TRBV4-3, the J gene TRBJ1-3; possibly TRBD1 for D (5 bases). V was clipped by 0 bases and J by 4 bases, with 19 bases between them. The germline V gene encodes CDR1 LGHNA and CDR2 YSLEER. The CDR3 extends over 18 amino acids. CDR3 in amino acids: CASSQDPGQALGGNTIYF. The CDR3 DNA reads as TGCGCCAGCAGCCAAGATCCGGGGCAGGCCTTAGGCGGAAACACCATATATTTT.